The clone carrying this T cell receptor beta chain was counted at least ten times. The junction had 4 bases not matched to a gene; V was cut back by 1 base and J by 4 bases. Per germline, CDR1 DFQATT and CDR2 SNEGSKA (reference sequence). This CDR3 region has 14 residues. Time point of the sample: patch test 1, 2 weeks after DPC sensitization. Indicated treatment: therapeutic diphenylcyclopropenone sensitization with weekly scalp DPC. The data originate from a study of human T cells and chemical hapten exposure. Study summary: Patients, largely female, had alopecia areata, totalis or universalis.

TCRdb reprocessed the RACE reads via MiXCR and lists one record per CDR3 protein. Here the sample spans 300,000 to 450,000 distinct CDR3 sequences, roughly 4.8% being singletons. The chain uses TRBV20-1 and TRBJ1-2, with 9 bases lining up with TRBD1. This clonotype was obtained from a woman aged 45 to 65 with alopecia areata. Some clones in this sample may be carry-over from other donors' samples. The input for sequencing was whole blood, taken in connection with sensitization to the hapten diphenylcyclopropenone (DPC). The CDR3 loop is CSARAGQGSYGYTF. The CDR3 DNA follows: TGCAGTGCTAGAGCCGGACAGGGGAGCTATGGCTACACCTTC.